Below, 19 T cell receptor beta chains from the same sample are listed, as sequenced in a study of CD8 T cells in Susac syndrome. Random hexamers were used to reverse transcribe roughly 0.45 to 1 ug of RNA. TCRdb re-analysed the immunoSEQ multiplex PCR reads in MiXCR, keeping a single row per CDR3 protein. The table lists about 180,000 distinct CDR3 sequences, around 95% of them singletons. Sample: CD4+ T cells from PBMCs. These receptors were obtained from a human donor with multiple sclerosis.

This chain connects TRBV20-1 to TRBJ2-5; D is perhaps TRBD1 (5 bases). This CDR3 has 14 residues. Per germline, CDR1 DFQATT and CDR2 SNEGSKA (reference sequence). Trimming removed 6 bases from V and 5 bases from J, with 19 bases in between. CDR3 sequence reads: CSARPDNLVETQYF. The CDR3 DNA sequence: TGCAGTGCCCGTCCGGACAATCTGGTGGAGACCCAGTACTTC.

The V gene is TRBV20-1, the J gene TRBJ2-7, with 7 bases aligning to TRBD1. V lost 5 bases and J lost 3; bases outside the gene matches: 4. There are 12 residues in the CDR3. From germline, CDR1 is DFQATT and CDR2 SNEGSKA (reference sequence). CDR3 amino acids: CSAPRQGYEQYF. In DNA form, the CDR3 reads TGCAGTGCTCCTAGACAGGGCTACGAGCAGTACTTC.

V usage is TRBV30 and J usage is TRBJ1-5; tentative D call: TRBD1 (5 bases). The CDR3 sequence is 13 residues long. Germline V gene data show CDR1 as GTSNPN and CDR2 as SVGIG (reference sequence). The germline V and J ends were trimmed by 5 bases and 7 bases, with 15 bases remaining between them. This chain's CDR3 is CAWGSAWGQPQHF. The CDR3, as DNA: TGTGCCTGGGGGTCTGCTTGGGGGCAGCCCCAGCATTTT.

This clonotype is a singleton in its sample. The chain couples TRBV27 to TRBJ2-6; D not resolved. The germline gives CDR1 MNHEY, CDR2 SMNVEV (reference sequence). The CDR3 consists of 17 residues. The V and J ends lost 7 bases and 1 base respectively, with 17 bases between them. The CDR3 DNA follows: TGTGCCAGCACTCATTCCCTTAGGACGTCTGGGGCCAACGTCCTGACTTTC. This translates into CASTHSLRTSGANVLTF.

The V and J genes are TRBV11-2 and TRBJ1-2, with 8 positions matching TRBD1. J was trimmed by 6 bases and V by 6 bases; bases with no gene match: 6. The CDR3 consists of 13 residues. The germline V gene has CDR1 SGHAT and CDR2 FQNNGV. DNA of the CDR3: TGTGCCAGCAGTCTCGACAGGGGTCATGGCTACACCTTC. It translates to CASSLDRGHGYTF.

V is TRBV30 and J is TRBJ2-1; weak D call: TRBD1 (6 bases). Germline CDR1 is GTSNPN and CDR2 is SVGIG (reference sequence). Trimming pared 3 bases from V and 4 bases from J, leaving 16 bases between. The CDR3 length is 15 residues. CDR3 sequence (DNA): TGTGCCTGGAGGGCACACCCCGGACAGTACAATGAGCAGTTCTTC. It is translated as CAWRAHPGQYNEQFF.

The rearrangement joins TRBV7-2 to TRBJ1-5; TRBD1 agrees at 8 bases. J gave up 0 bases and V 4 bases, and 8 bases lay outside the gene matches. Germline lookup yields CDR1 SGHTA and CDR2 FQGNSA. The CDR3 is 17 residues long. CDR3 residues: CASSSGQGMFSNQPQHF. The DNA for the CDR3 is TGTGCCAGCAGCTCCGGACAGGGCATGTTTAGCAATCAGCCCCAGCATTTT.

The V gene is TRBV11-2, the J gene TRBJ2-7, with 8 bases matching TRBD2. The CDR3 length is 12 residues. The germline V gene encodes CDR1 SGHAT and CDR2 FQNNGV. CDR3 bases: TGTGCTACCAGCGGGGGAAGGAACGAGCAGTACTTC. Protein sequence: CATSGGRNEQYF.

The genes are TRBV29-1 and TRBJ2-1, with a weak D call TRBD1 (6 bases). Trimming removed 8 bases at V and 4 bases at J, with 15 bases between. CDR3 length equals 13 residues. In germline, CDR1 is SQVTM, CDR2 ANQGSEA. The CDR3 region is CSSQDSAYNEQFF. CDR3 nucleotide sequence: TGCAGCTCCCAGGACAGCGCTTACAATGAGCAGTTCTTC.

The chain joins TRBV29-1 to TRBJ1-2; D not resolved. The CDR3 is 12 amino acids. Per germline, CDR1 SQVTM and CDR2 ANQGSEA. V lost 7 bases to trimming and J lost 0 bases, with 9 bases between them. The CDR3 here is CSAEAANYGYTF. The DNA for the CDR3 is TGCAGCGCAGAAGCGGCTAACTATGGCTACACCTTC.

A single count supports this clonotype. The chain recombines TRBV30 with TRBJ1-6; 8 bases are a match to TRBD1. The V segment lost 2 bases and the J segment 11 bases; nucleotides outside the gene matches: 5. Germline CDR1 GTSNPN, CDR2 SVGIG (reference sequence). The CDR3 is made up of 13 amino acids. CDR3 protein: CAWSRQGLPPLHF. The CDR3 bases are TGTGCCTGGAGTCGACAGGGGTTGCCACCCCTCCACTTT.

The V call is TRBV7-3, the J call TRBJ2-5, with D perhaps TRBD2 (6 bases). This CDR3 is 15 amino acids long. Germline V gene lookup returns CDR1 SGHTA and CDR2 FQGTGA. With 5 bases removed from V and 4 bases from J, the gap between germline ends came to 17 bases. CDR3: CASSPGGMVGETQYF. The CDR3 DNA is TGTGCCAGCAGCCCAGGAGGGATGGTAGGAGAGACCCAGTACTTC.

The V and J genes are TRBV27 and TRBJ2-1, with TRBD2 identical over 8 bases. The CDR3 length is 15 residues. The V and J ends lost 1 base and 4 bases, in that order; junction bases with no gene match: 3. Germline-derived CDR1 and CDR2 are MNHEY and SMNVEV (reference sequence). This CDR3 is CASSLYGGEYNEQFF. The CDR3 nucleotides are TGTGCCAGCAGTTTATACGGGGGGGAATACAATGAGCAGTTCTTC.

This clonotype has a single count. The chain has TRBV7-6 and TRBJ2-3; 14 bases map to TRBD2. Germline V gives CDR1 SGHVS, CDR2 FNYEAQ. The CDR3 is 15 amino acids. The trim removed 5 bases at V and 11 bases at J, leaving 9 bases unmatched. CDR3 nucleotides: TGTGCCAGCAGCACGACTAGCGGGGGGGAGCATGGGCAGTATTTT. It translates to CASSTTSGGEHGQYF.

The chain uses TRBV20-1 and TRBJ1-1, with TRBD1 matching over 8 bases. Looked up from germline, CDR1 is DFQATT and CDR2 is SNEGSKA (reference sequence). The CDR3 is made up of 14 amino acids. Trimming at V came to 0 bases and at J to 3 bases, leaving 3 bases not matched to a gene. The DNA of the CDR3 is TGCAGTGCTAGAGAATACAGGGGGGACACTGAAGCTTTCTTT. Protein product: CSAREYRGDTEAFF.

The V call is TRBV18, the J call TRBJ2-7; TRBD1 aligns across 10 bases. Germline CDR1 and CDR2: KGHSH and LQKENI. Unmatched junction bases numbered 2, after V lost 3 bases and J lost 3 bases. This CDR3 contains 14 residues. CDR3 DNA: TGTGCCAGCTCACCGGGACAGGGGAACTACGAGCAGTACTTC. It specifies CASSPGQGNYEQYF. Full variable domain (outside the CDR3, taken from reference TRBV18 and TRBJ2-7): NAGVMQNPRHLVRRRGQEARLRCSPMKGHSHVYWYRQLPEEGLKFMVYLQKENIIDESGMPKERFSAEFPKEGPSILRIQQVVRGDSAAYFCASSPGQGNYEQYFGPGTRLTVT.

In its sample, this clonotype was seen once. This chain links TRBV30 with TRBJ2-5; weak D call: TRBD2 (5 bases). This CDR3 has 11 residues. Germline lookup yields CDR1 GTSNPN and CDR2 SVGIG (reference sequence). The ends were cut back, 0 bases at V and 9 bases at J, with 8 bases in the middle. The CDR3 region is CAWSVSEAQYF. CDR3 nucleotides: TGTGCCTGGAGTGTATCGGAGGCCCAGTACTTC.

The V and J genes are TRBV3-1 and TRBJ1-2; no reliable D call. CDR1 and CDR2 (germline): LGHDT, YNNKEL (reference sequence). Trimming removed 4 bases from V and 2 bases from J, with 11 bases in between. This CDR3 is built from 14 residues. The CDR3 spells CASSPSWGNYGYTF. DNA for the CDR3: TGTGCCAGCAGCCCAAGTTGGGGAAACTATGGCTACACCTTC.

The rearrangement uses TRBV6-1 and TRBJ2-7; no clear D. With 6 bases removed from V and 2 bases from J, the gap between germline ends came to 20 bases. The CDR3 totals 16 residues. The germline V gene has CDR1 MNHNS and CDR2 SASEGT. The CDR3 is CASSPLVRYLTYEQYF. In DNA, the CDR3 is TGTGCCAGCAGCCCACTGGTCAGGTACCTTACCTACGAGCAGTACTTC.